Presented here are 27 T cell receptor beta chains from one specimen sequenced in a study of cytomegalovirus exposure and HLA in healthy donors. Primers: 60 Vbeta forward and 13 Jbeta reverse. Libraries were prepared by immunoSEQ multiplex PCR; TCRdb keeps only in-frame clonotypes and omits some of them. The sample records about 150,000 clones, approximately 61% being singletons. Sequencing was performed on PBMCs. The receptors stem from a woman between 40 and 55 years old in good health and CMV-seronegative.

This clone has ten or more counts. The gene calls are TRBV14 and TRBJ2-3; D is unresolved. Germline V gene lookup returns CDR1 SGHDN and CDR2 FVKESK. The CDR3 runs to 11 residues. Trimming shortened V by 5 bases and J by 3 bases, and 3 bases separated the two germline ends. The CDR3 coding sequence is TGTGCCAGCAGCTATACAGATACGCAGTATTTT. Amino acids: CASSYTDTQYF.

CDR3 in DNA: TGTGCCAGTTCATTACTCATCTCAGGGGCGAGGACTGAAGCTTTCTTT. As protein: CASSLLISGARTEAFF. The gene calls are TRBV27 and TRBJ1-1; TRBD1 might be the D (6 bases). Germline CDR1 reads MNHEY; CDR2 reads SMNVEV (reference sequence). CDR3 length: 16 amino acids. V shed 9 bases and J shed 5 bases, with 25 bases lying between them.

The chain uses TRBV18 and TRBJ2-1, with a weak D call TRBD1 (5 bases). V gave up 6 bases and J gave up 7 bases, with 16 bases separating them. The CDR3 covers 14 residues. CDR1 and CDR2 (germline): KGHSH, LQKENI. The CDR3 sequence: CASSRTRNNNEQFF. The CDR3 DNA reads as TGTGCCAGCTCTAGGACAAGAAACAATAATGAGCAGTTCTTC.

The chain carries TRBV5-8 and TRBJ1-1, with D perhaps TRBD1 (5 bases). V gave up 3 bases and J gave up 2 bases, with 14 bases separating them. CDR3 length equals 15 residues. From germline, CDR1 is SGHTS and CDR2 YDEGEE. The CDR3 sequence is CASSSGRGFNTEAFF. The CDR3 DNA reads as TGTGCCAGCAGCTCAGGAAGGGGTTTCAACACTGAAGCTTTCTTT. Full variable domain (remainder filled in from reference TRBV5-8 and TRBJ1-1): EAGVTQSPTHLIKTRGQQATLRCSPISGHTSVYWYQQALGLGLQFLLWYDEGEERNRGNFPPRFSGRQFPNYSSELNVNALELEDSALYLCASSSGRGFNTEAFFGQGTRLTVV.

This chain connects TRBV14 to TRBJ1-1, with D tentatively TRBD1 (5 bases). Trimming shortened V by 1 base and J by 10 bases, and 13 bases separated the two germline ends. There are 13 residues in the CDR3. The germline V gene encodes CDR1 SGHDN and CDR2 FVKESK. For the CDR3, the DNA is TGTGCCAGCAGCCAAGGGGATTGGGGGGGAGCTTTCTTT. Residues: CASSQGDWGGAFF.

This chain joins TRBV5-6 and TRBJ2-3; TRBD1 matches at 10 bases. The CDR3 has 15 residues. The trim removed 4 bases at V and 3 bases at J, leaving 5 bases unmatched. Germline loops: CDR1 SGHDT, CDR2 YYEEEE. CDR3 protein: CASSQGTGVTDTQYF. The CDR3 nucleotides are TGTGCCAGCAGCCAGGGGACAGGGGTGACAGATACGCAGTATTTT.

The gene calls are TRBV5-1 and TRBJ1-2; D unclear. The CDR3 is 14 residues long. Germline CDR1 reads SGHRS; CDR2 reads YFSETQ. V was trimmed by 5 bases and J by 0 bases, leaving 11 bases between them. CDR3 DNA sequence: TGCGCCAGCAGGGGTAGCCAGTCTAACTATGGCTACACCTTC. It is translated as CASRGSQSNYGYTF.

This chain connects TRBV30 to TRBJ2-7; perhaps TRBD1 as D (5 bases). CDR3 length: 13 amino acids. The germline V gene has CDR1 GTSNPN and CDR2 SVGIG (reference sequence). V lost 3 bases and J lost 2, with 11 bases in between. The CDR3 is CAWRGKGTYEQYF. As DNA, the CDR3 is TGTGCCTGGAGAGGAAAGGGGACCTACGAGCAGTACTTC.

The rearrangement links TRBV5-1 to TRBJ2-3; weak D call: TRBD2 (7 bases). V was trimmed by 4 bases and J by 3 bases, leaving 12 bases between them. Germline V gene sequence: CDR1 SGHRS, CDR2 YFSETQ. The CDR3 contains 14 residues. CDR3 loop: CASSRGGETDTQYF. The CDR3 region has the DNA TGCGCCAGCAGCAGAGGGGGGGAGACAGATACGCAGTATTTT. Using reference TRBV5-1 and TRBJ2-3 for the parts outside the CDR3, the full variable domain is KAGVTQTPRYLIKTRGQQVTLSCSPISGHRSVSWYQQTPGQGLQFLFEYFSETQRNKGNFPGRFSGRQFSNSRSEMNVSTLELGDSALYLCASSRGGETDTQYFGPGTRLTVL.

The CDR3 spells CASSEEVTGGYTEAFF. DNA for the CDR3: TGTGCCAGCAGTGAAGAGGTTACAGGGGGCTACACTGAAGCTTTCTTT. The gene calls are TRBV6-1 and TRBJ1-1; 9 bases are shared with TRBD1. The V segment lost 1 base and the J segment 3 bases; nucleotides outside the gene matches: 6. The V gene's germline CDR1 is MNHNS and CDR2 SASEGT. The CDR3 totals 16 residues.

V is TRBV21-1 and J is TRBJ2-5; the table's D call of TRBD1 was not tested on the DNA. TRBV21-1 has pseudogene status. The CDR3 spans 18 residues. CDR3 sequence: CASSKGVGYRVPGETQYF. The CDR3 DNA reads as TGTGCCAGCAGCAAAGGCGTTGGGTACAGGGTGCCTGGGGAGACCCAGTACTTC.

The chain couples TRBV7-9 to TRBJ1-2; 7 positions match TRBD1. This CDR3 is 12 amino acids long. Germline V lookup: CDR1 SEHNR, CDR2 FQNEAQ (reference sequence). V dropped 5 bases and J dropped 7; count of bases not matched to a gene: 4. CDR3: CASSAGGGGYTF. CDR3 bases: TGTGCCAGCAGCGCAGGGGGAGGTGGCTACACCTTC.

This clone was detected once. The chain employs TRBV6-1 and TRBJ1-1; D is uncertain. Germline V gives CDR1 MNHNS, CDR2 SASEGT. Trimming pared 6 bases from V and 4 bases from J, leaving 12 bases between. The CDR3 covers 13 residues. The CDR3 DNA reads TGTGCCAGCAGCCCGGACTTAACCACTGAAGCTTTCTTT. Residues: CASSPDLTTEAFF.

This clone has a handful of counts. The CDR3 DNA follows: TGTGCCAGCAGCCGGACAGCAACTAATGAAAAACTGTTTTTT. Its translation: CASSRTATNEKLFF. The V and J genes are TRBV6-5 and TRBJ1-4, with a weak D call TRBD1 (6 bases). The germline V gene has CDR1 MNHEY and CDR2 SVGAGI. This CDR3 is 14 amino acids long. Deletions cut 6 bases from V and 0 bases from J, with 8 bases between.

This clone showed up just a few times. This chain connects TRBV19 to TRBJ2-7; 10 bases are shared with TRBD1. Trimming removed 5 bases from V and 3 bases from J; junction bases left unmatched: 7. Germline lookup yields CDR1 LNHDA and CDR2 SQIVND (reference sequence). The CDR3 is 15 residues long. The CDR3, as DNA: TGTGCCAGTAGTTTCTCGACAGGGGGCGGCTACGAGCAGTACTTC. It yields the protein CASSFSTGGGYEQYF.

The gene calls are TRBV2 and TRBJ1-2; the D is unclear. Germline lookup yields CDR1 SNHLY and CDR2 FYNNEI. V lost 4 bases and J lost 2, with 8 bases in between. The CDR3 is 13 residues long. This CDR3 reads CASSGKRNYGYTF. The CDR3 DNA is TGTGCCAGCAGTGGAAAACGGAACTATGGCTACACCTTC. The whole variable domain, filled in from reference TRBV2 and TRBJ1-2, reads EPEVTQTPSHQVTQMGQEVILRCVPISNHLYFYWYRQILGQKVEFLVSFYNNEISEKSEIFDDQFSVERPDGSNFTLKIRSTKLEDSAMYFCASSGKRNYGYTFGSGTRLTVV.

This rearrangement joins TRBV21-1 to TRBJ1-4. TRBV21-1 is flagged as a pseudogene. The CDR3 is made up of 14 amino acids. The CDR3 is CASSRGRFPIKLFF. In DNA, the CDR3 is TGTGCCAGCAGCAGGGGGAGGTTTCCTATAAAACTGTTTTTT.

V and J are TRBV9 and TRBJ1-4; weak D call: TRBD1 (5 bases). The CDR3 is made up of 15 amino acids. Germline CDR1 is SGDLS and CDR2 is YYNGEE. V was clipped by 3 bases and J by 0 bases, with 9 bases between them. CDR3 region: CASSEGLATNEKLFF. CDR3 DNA sequence: TGTGCCAGCAGCGAGGGGCTTGCAACTAATGAAAAACTGTTTTTT.

This chain uses TRBV30 with TRBJ2-2, with D unresolved. The CDR3 length is 14 residues. CDR1 and CDR2 (germline): GTSNPN, SVGIG (reference sequence). The V and J ends lost 2 bases and 0 bases respectively, with 7 bases between them. The CDR3 is CAWSRLTNTGELFF. The CDR3 DNA is TGTGCCTGGAGTCGACTTACGAACACCGGGGAGCTGTTTTTT.

The chain joins TRBV6-5 to TRBJ2-1, with 9 bases fitting TRBD1. V trimming: 8 bases; J trimming: 5 bases; junction bases outside the gene matches: 4. Germline CDR1 MNHEY, CDR2 SVGAGI. The CDR3 contains 13 residues. CDR3 DNA: TGTGCCAGCCGGGGGACAGGGAACAATGAGCAGTTCTTC. Protein sequence: CASRGTGNNEQFF.

The CDR3 loop reads CSVRQSSYNSPLHF. The CDR3 region has the DNA TGCAGCGTTAGACAGAGCTCCTATAATTCACCCCTCCACTTT. J is TRBJ1-6 and V is TRBV29-1; the D gene is possibly TRBD1 (5 bases). The V end lost 5 bases, the J end lost 0 bases, and 8 bases lay between the germline ends. This CDR3 spans 14 amino acids. Per germline, CDR1 SQVTM and CDR2 ANQGSEA.

This chain links TRBV6-6 with TRBJ2-3; 7 bases fit TRBD2. There are 16 residues in the CDR3. With V trimmed by 6 bases and J by 0 bases, 9 bases remained unmatched. CDR1 is MNHNY, CDR2 SVGAGI, per germline (reference sequence). In nucleotides, the CDR3 is TGTGCCAGCAGCTTCACTAGCGCCACTAGCACAGATACGCAGTATTTT. Translated: CASSFTSATSTDTQYF.

The chain recombines TRBV30 with TRBJ1-5, with D perhaps TRBD1 (6 bases). There are 15 residues in the CDR3. Germline CDR1 is GTSNPN and CDR2 is SVGIG (reference sequence). The V gene lost 1 base and the J gene lost 6 bases, with 16 bases spanning the gap. The CDR3 reads CAWSGEGGATQPQHF. Written as DNA, the CDR3 is TGTGCCTGGAGTGGAGAGGGGGGGGCGACTCAGCCCCAGCATTTT.

The rearrangement joins TRBV7-8 to TRBJ2-6; D is uncertain. V was shortened by 2 bases and J by 0 bases, with 11 bases between the two germline ends. The germline CDR1 and CDR2 sequences are SGHVS and FQNEAQ. CDR3 length: 17 amino acids. CDR3 bases: TGTGCCAGCAGCTTACGGTATTTCCTCTCTGGGGCCAACGTCCTGACTTTC. Amino acids: CASSLRYFLSGANVLTF.

V and J are TRBV7-3 and TRBJ1-1, with TRBD1 identical over 7 bases. The germline V gene has CDR1 SGHTA and CDR2 FQGTGA. The length of the CDR3 is 13 residues. V shed 4 bases and J 4 bases; nucleotides not matched to a gene: 3. The CDR3: CASSYQGGTEAFF. CDR3 bases: TGTGCCAGCAGCTATCAGGGGGGCACTGAAGCTTTCTTT.

This clone occurred many times. The genes are TRBV6-5 and TRBJ2-3, with TRBD2 as a possible D gene (7 bases). Trimming stripped 8 bases from V and 0 bases from J, with 15 bases between. Germline-derived CDR1 and CDR2 are MNHEY and SVGAGI. The CDR3 runs to 15 residues. The CDR3 region is CASGGGGYSTDTQYF. The CDR3 DNA reads as TGTGCCAGCGGGGGGGGCGGGTATAGCACAGATACGCAGTATTTT.

This clone has just a few counts. This sequence joins TRBV29-1 and TRBJ1-2, with 7 nucleotides matching TRBD1. The germline CDR1 and CDR2 sequences are SQVTM and ANQGSEA. The trim removed 6 bases at V and 9 bases at J, leaving 10 bases unmatched. The CDR3 sequence is 12 residues long. Written as DNA, the CDR3 is TGCAGCGTGGATTTCGACAGGGCAAGCTACACCTTC. Its translation is CSVDFDRASYTF.